This T cell receptor beta chain comes out of a study of shared clonotypes between healthy human individuals. Study-level background: Donor composition was a couple of women and a few men, aged 18 to 49. Plates per donor: three CD4 naive, three CD4 memory, two CD8 naive, one CD8 memory. Study-wide results and caveats: Non-shared clonotypes had lower generation probabilities than those shared by all four donors.

The CDR3 is 10 residues long. Deletions cut 8 bases from V and 6 bases from J, with 8 bases between. Germline V gene lookup returns CDR1 SNHLY and CDR2 FYNNEI. Points on this clone: What it binds is unknown.

In the source study's methods: For the immunoSEQ data, sequences were junction-only without quality scores, so filtering differed. Assay used: immunoSEQ multiplex PCR; TCRdb lists only in-frame clones, some missing. V, J and clone size reflect that table, while D and trimming were determined from the DNA. This repertoire shows over a million clones, about 96% found once; its top ten account for roughly 1.2%. The source of this sequence is a man aged 25 to 40 in good health. The gene calls are TRBV2 and TRBJ2-7, with D perhaps matching TRBD2 (6 bases). The sample comprised naive CD4+ T cells sorted from blood. The sample's subset: CD45RA+ positively selected. This CDR3 reads CASYGGEQYF. In nucleotides, the CDR3 is TGTGCCAGCTACGGGGGCGAGCAGTACTTC.